This TCR beta chain was identified during a study of shared clonotypes between healthy human individuals (TCRdb year 2020). With regard to the full study: The cohort comprised a couple of women and three men aged 18 to 49 years. For each donor, three plates each were used for CD4 naive and CD4 memory, two plates were used for CD8 naive, and one plate was used for CD8 memory. To estimate repertoire size and how much clonotypes are shared between individuals, the study performed deep sequencing of blood TCR repertoires from a handful of healthy adults. To increase sequencing depth and limit assay-specific biases, TCR repertoire library preparation and sequencing were carried out by different laboratories using diverse techniques. Each donor's leukapheresis produced roughly between about 0.9 and 9.5 billion PBMCs.

Trimming at the junction amounts to 5 bases on V and 8 bases on J, and the germline ends lie 12 bases apart. CDR3 length: 12 amino acids, cysteine to phenylalanine. This entry keeps only the CDR3 DNA: 36 bases, framed from base 1. The germline V gene (reference sequence) supplies CDR1 GTSNPN and CDR2 SVGIG. Points on this clone: Its antigen is still unknown. Base qualities are not recorded, but no much larger clone differs from it by a single base.

The donors were healthy, HIV-negative adults who had no recently reported acute infections or vaccinations. Only Caucasian adults living in Nashville, Tennessee, USA were represented among the donors. Magnetic negative selection was used to enrich CD4+ T cells, after which naive cells were positively selected on CD45RA and the negative fraction became the memory subset. After blood collection by leukapheresis, PBMCs were isolated using Ficoll-Histopaque density gradient centrifugation and then cryopreserved in the vapor phase of liquid nitrogen. Analytical flow cytometry was used to check the purity and quantity of each magnetically sorted T cell population. From each sorted fraction, genomic DNA was isolated and quantified by UV absorbance on a Nanodrop 2000c. Using the deep immunoSEQ assay, multiplex PCR amplified TCR CDR3 regions from genomic DNA. Genomic DNA extracted from each cell subset was distributed evenly over all wells of several immunoSEQ 96-well plates, and each plate served as one replicate. For sorted subsets, about 210 ng of genomic DNA, equivalent to roughly 33,000 T cell genomes, went into each replicate PCR. Purified libraries were quantified with a Qubit 3.0 fluorometer, sized on a Bioanalyzer 2100, and re-quantified with the KAPA Library Quantification kit. Each immunoSEQ 96-well plate was sequenced on its own single-read 150-cycle Illumina NextSeq 550 flow cell. In the paper's pipeline: Because the immunoSEQ output held only junctional sequences and lacked quality scores, the filtering could not match the filtering applied to full-length reads. Sequences were annotated with PyIR, a Python wrapper for IgBLAST v1.9, using IMGT germline references to assign V/J genes and CDR3. Reads were filtered out if the reads had weak V/J assignments (E-value above 1e-6), no CDR3, stop codons, out-of-frame junctions, or ambiguous translated residues. V3J clonotypes were defined as sequences sharing the same inferred V gene, J gene, and CDR3 amino acid sequence. The percentage overlap between two repertoires was calculated by dividing the number of shared unique clonotypes by the size of the smaller repertoire. Three approaches were used to assess repertoire richness: RTK rarefaction, the Chao1 estimator, and Recon v2.1 estimates of unobserved clonotypes. OLGA was used to compute generation probabilities for all TCRbeta clonotypes that the gDNA method yielded from a few donors. TCRdb carries this immuneACCESS record with in-frame sequences only. Its versions omit some clonotypes, under half of them owing to an unresolved V gene in the studies checked, with the rest unexplained. For V, J and clone size, that table is used; D and trimming come from the DNA. Present in this sample are over 2 million clones, roughly 95% of which were seen just once. The ten biggest clones cover about 0.13% of the sample.

General conclusions and limits of the study: Sampling was restricted to blood, and TCR repertoires in tissues likely differ from the TCR repertoires found in blood. Clonotypes shared by all four sorted-subset donors showed higher generation probabilities than non-shared clonotypes. Across a few donors, roughly 5% of naive CD4, roughly 3.3% of naive CD8, around 2.1% of memory CD4, and under 0.45% of memory CD8 clonotypes were shared. Pairwise subsampling led to the expectation that sequencing depth would affect the degree of clonotype sharing among donors. Estimated clonotype richness was generally larger for naive than for memory subsets. Because the study included only a small number of donors, the genetic and exposure-history diversity represented was limited. Even with the large sequencing depth, rarefaction of the sorted-subset datasets indicated that sequencing was incomplete.

Sequenced input: naive CD4+ T cells sorted from blood. Taken with the paper, the label for cell subset or site translates to: CD45RA+ positively selected. The sequence derives from a man younger than 35 in good health. Rearrangement joined TRBV30 to TRBJ1-4, and perhaps TRBD1 as D gene, on 6 matching bases. CDR3 sequence: CAWARTEEKLFF. The DNA sequence is as follows: TGTGCCTGGGCCCGGACAGAGGAAAAACTGTTTTTT.